Below are 6 T cell receptor beta chains sequenced from a single sample in a study of blood T cells in healthy people across ages. Then a second PCR, running roughly 7 to 11 cycles, was carried out with a sample-barcoded 5' primer and a J-beta primer mix. One entry per CDR3 protein results from TCRdb running MiXCR on the 5' RACE reads. Altogether some 1.4 million distinct CDR3 sequences are present, approximately 42% being singletons, with the ten largest covering approximately 7.9%. The specimen was blood. The receptors come from a woman aged 18-29 years in good health.

Concerning this clonotype itself: A read error is possible here, since a much larger clone lies one base away. V is TRBV29-1 and J is TRBJ2-1; D ambiguous. V gave up 4 bases and J gave up 10 bases, with 14 bases separating them. The CDR3 consists of 12 residues. CDR1 SQVTM and CDR2 ANQGSEA come from the germline V gene. The CDR3 sequence is CSVGLAPVEQFF. The CDR3 DNA reads TGCAGCGTTGGCCTCGCCCCGGTCGAGCAGTTCTTC.

This CDR3 reads CASSHPGLAGGYNEQFF. CDR3 sequence (DNA): TGTGCCAGCAGCCACCCGGGACTAGCGGGGGGGTACAATGAGCAGTTCTTC. J is TRBJ2-1 and V is TRBV3-1, with TRBD2 matching 16 bases. Germline CDR1 reads LGHDT; CDR2 reads YNNKEL (reference sequence). The length of the CDR3 is 17 residues. V gave up 3 bases and J gave up 4 bases; unmatched junction bases: 3.

This clonotype was seen a handful of times. A single base separates this from a much larger clone, so it may be a read error. The V call is TRBV7-9, the J call TRBJ1-2; no firm D call. The germline gives CDR1 SEHNR, CDR2 FQNEAQ (reference sequence). The CDR3 is 14 residues long. CDR3: CAGSLNSALDGYTF. The CDR3 bases are TGTGCCGGCAGCTTAAATTCTGCGCTCGATGGCTACACCTTC.

The chain has TRBV29-1 and TRBJ2-3, with a weak D call TRBD1 (6 bases). The CDR3 runs to 14 residues. Germline assignment: CDR1 SQVTM and CDR2 ANQGSEA. With 6 bases removed from V and 1 base from J, the gap between germline ends came to 14 bases. The CDR3 spells CSVDWTDRTDTQYF. The CDR3 DNA follows: TGCAGCGTAGACTGGACAGATCGCACAGATACGCAGTATTTT.

The gene calls are TRBV20-1 and TRBJ2-2; D perhaps matches TRBD1 (7 bases). This CDR3 comprises 15 residues. Germline V lookup: CDR1 DFQATT, CDR2 SNEGSKA (reference sequence). V lost 3 bases and J lost 4, with 15 bases in between. The CDR3 region is CSASGGQTPTGELFF. The CDR3 region has the DNA TGCAGTGCTAGCGGGGGACAGACCCCCACCGGGGAGCTGTTTTTT.

This clonotype occurred a few times. J is TRBJ1-2 and V is TRBV29-1; D gene uncertain. V lost 2 bases and J lost 4, with 8 bases in between. The CDR3 covers 12 residues. Germline values: CDR1 SQVTM, CDR2 ANQGSEA. The CDR3 DNA reads as TGCAGCGTTGAATGGGGTCCCTATGGCTACACCTTC. This translates into CSVEWGPYGYTF.